The following is a T cell receptor beta chain sequence with its context. What it binds is not known. The data were obtained in a study of T cell responses to AZD1222 COVID-19 vaccine. Study-level points and caveats: Reportedly, nearly half the spike-specific TCRs target unmutated variant regions. The study sampled repertoires only after the peak T cell response. Clonal diversity may have been underestimated, and the donors were mostly white British, with more females than males.

With 5 bases removed from V and 4 bases from J, the gap between germline ends came to 14 bases. This CDR3 region has 14 residues. In germline, CDR1 is SGHVS, CDR2 FQNEAQ. Produced via immunoSEQ multiplex PCR; TCRdb's table is partial and in-frame only. The table records roughly 150,000 clones, 70% to 90% of them present only once. Sample: peripheral blood, taken 28 days after the second AZD1222 dose. The chain is built from TRBV7-8 and TRBJ1-2; TRBD1 might be the D (6 bases). This TCR was sampled from an adult who received the AZD1222 COVID-19 vaccine. CDR3 loop: CASSRTGSGYGYTF. For the CDR3, the DNA is TGTGCCAGCAGCCGAACAGGGAGCGGCTATGGCTACACCTTC. The entire variable domain, with the rest obtained from reference TRBV7-8 and TRBJ1-2, is as follows: GAGVSQSPRYKVAKRGQDVALRCDPISGHVSLFWYQQALGQGPEFLTYFQNEAQLDKSGLPSDRFFAERPEGSVSTLKIQRTQQEDSAVYLCASSRTGSGYGYTFGSGTRLTVV.